The present TCR beta chain was sequenced within a study of cytomegalovirus exposure and HLA in healthy donors. Remarks on this clone: What it recognizes is unknown.

The PCR was carried out with 60 Vbeta primers and 13 Jbeta primers. Repertoires were generated with immunoSEQ multiplex PCR, while TCRdb's copy carries only in-frame clones and drops some. Among more than 80,000 clones listed, 78% were seen once. Overall study findings and caveats: TCR beta sequences reportedly predicted most subjects' HLA-A and HLA-B alleles accurately. Listed as cytomegalovirus-associated were 150 or so TCR beta chains. Rarity characterized most TCR sequences, yet some public TCRs appeared in many donors. Earlier analysis looked at TCR beta V segments, and most were productive about 90% or about 30% of the time.

The source of this sequence is a young man in good health and CMV-seropositive. The sequencing sample was made of PBMCs.

CDR3 DNA: TGCAGCGTTGGAGCGGGGGGGGCAGATACGCAGTATTTT. It translates to CSVGAGGADTQYF. J is TRBJ2-3 and V is TRBV29-1, with 10 bases aligning to TRBD2. The germline V gene encodes CDR1 SQVTM and CDR2 ANQGSEA. The CDR3 totals 13 residues. The V and J ends lost 4 bases and 4 bases, in that order; junction bases with no gene match: 2.